These 27 T cell receptor beta chains share one sample of origin, sequenced in a study of spatial heterogeneity in lung cancer. Findings and caveats of the study: Tracking of tumor mutation counts was seen in expanded intratumoral alpha and beta TCR counts.

TCRdb independently ran MiXCR on the 5' RACE reads; one entry per CDR3 protein. The sample consists of about 5,700 distinct CDR3 sequences, roughly 15% of them appearing once. The time point denotes: sample taken at primary tumor resection. These receptors lack a known antigen. The sample in question was lung tumor tissue, obtained at surgery. The receptors shown here come from a male donor with early-stage non-small cell lung cancer.

By its share, this clonotype is medium-sized. The V gene is TRBV18, the J gene TRBJ1-2; D may be TRBD1 (6 bases). Germline V lookup: CDR1 KGHSH, CDR2 LQKENI. The CDR3 runs to 19 residues. V shed 3 bases and J shed 0 bases, with 23 bases lying between them. CDR3 amino acids: CASSPAIRQARLANYGYTF. The CDR3 DNA reads TGTGCCAGCTCACCCGCGATACGACAGGCCCGATTAGCTAACTATGGCTACACCTTC.

J is TRBJ1-4 and V is TRBV29-1, with a possible D match to TRBD1 (5 bases). The germline CDR1 and CDR2 sequences are SQVTM and ANQGSEA. There are 14 residues in the CDR3. V lost 7 bases to trimming and J lost 7 bases, with 19 bases between them. The CDR3 DNA follows: TGCAGCGCTACTGACCTAAAGGGGACTGAAAAACTGTTTTTT. This translates into CSATDLKGTEKLFF.

This clonotype was counted at least ten times. V is TRBV12-3 or TRBV12-4 and J is TRBJ1-5; D possibly corresponds to TRBD1 (5 bases). V lost 3 bases and J lost 0, with 15 bases in between. CDR3 length: 17 residues. CDR3 coding DNA: TGTGCCAGCAGTTTCCTTGGGGGTCCACTTAGCAATCAGCCCCAGCATTTT. Translating gives CASSFLGGPLSNQPQHF.

The chain carries TRBV10-2 and TRBJ2-7, with D unresolved. Germline values: CDR1 WSHSY, CDR2 SAAADI. V dropped 6 bases and J dropped 2 bases, with 14 bases sitting between them. The CDR3 covers 14 residues. In DNA, the CDR3 is TGCGCCAGCAGAAGGGCAGACGGCCCCTACGAGCAGTACTTC. The encoded protein is CASRRADGPYEQYF.

The chain carries TRBV28 and TRBJ1-1; the D gene is possibly TRBD1 (6 bases). Trimming took off 8 bases at V and 7 bases at J, with 20 bases between the two ends. This CDR3 has 14 residues. CDR1 and CDR2 from the germline V gene are MDHEN and SYDVKM. CDR3 residues: CASYRAVDPLEAFF. The CDR3 nucleotides read TGTGCCAGCTACAGGGCCGTGGATCCTCTTGAAGCTTTCTTT.

The chain uses TRBV20-1 and TRBJ2-1, with a possible D match to TRBD1 (7 bases). Trimming shortened V by 0 bases and J by 4 bases, and 16 bases separated the two germline ends. Germline V gene lookup returns CDR1 DFQATT and CDR2 SNEGSKA (reference sequence). The CDR3 contains 16 residues. CDR3 coding DNA: TGCAGTGCTAGAGATCTTCCGACAGGGACTTACAATGAGCAGTTCTTC. Protein sequence: CSARDLPTGTYNEQFF.

The J gene is TRBJ2-4, the V gene TRBV5-1; TRBD1 matches at 7 bases. The CDR3 consists of 14 residues. The germline V gene has CDR1 SGHRS and CDR2 YFSETQ. The junction had 5 bases not matched to a gene; V was cut back by 0 bases and J by 8 bases. The CDR3 spells CASSLGQGMDIQYF. In DNA, the CDR3 is TGCGCCAGCAGCTTGGGACAGGGAATGGACATTCAGTACTTC.

This clonotype turned up a few times. The chain joins TRBV19 to TRBJ2-1; D unresolved. Trimming removed 6 bases from V and 0 bases from J, with 9 bases in between. This CDR3 spans 14 amino acids. Germline V gene lookup returns CDR1 LNHDA and CDR2 SQIVND (reference sequence). CDR3 amino acids: CASSMGSSYNEQFF. As DNA, the CDR3 is TGTGCCAGTAGCATGGGGTCCTCCTACAATGAGCAGTTCTTC.

This clonotype was recorded many times. The chain uses TRBV4-2 and TRBJ1-5; perhaps TRBD1 as D (6 bases). This CDR3 spans 15 amino acids. Per the germline V gene, CDR1 is LGHNA and CDR2 is YNFKEQ. V lost 1 base to trimming and J lost 1 base, with 8 bases between them. CDR3 loop: CASSQGGASNQPQHF. The DNA for the CDR3 is TGTGCCAGCAGCCAAGGGGGGGCAAGCAATCAGCCCCAGCATTTT.

V and J are TRBV27 and TRBJ2-7, with 10 positions matching TRBD1. In germline, CDR1 is MNHEY, CDR2 SMNVEV (reference sequence). V shed 5 bases, J shed 5 bases, and the junction held 6 bases outside the gene matches. The CDR3 is 14 amino acids. The CDR3 protein is CASSPQTGGHEQYF. The CDR3 region has the DNA TGTGCCAGCAGTCCCCAGACAGGGGGCCACGAGCAGTACTTC.

The chain employs TRBV11-2 and TRBJ2-3; TRBD2 matches at 9 bases. The trim removed 4 bases at V and 4 bases at J, leaving 6 bases unmatched. Germline-derived CDR1 and CDR2 are SGHAT and FQNNGV. The length of the CDR3 is 15 residues. CDR3 region: CASSSQRGASDTQYF. The CDR3 DNA follows: TGTGCCAGCAGCTCCCAGCGGGGGGCCTCAGATACGCAGTATTTT.

This clonotype turned up a few times. The rearrangement links TRBV15 to TRBJ1-5, with 10 bases that match TRBD1. V gave up 7 bases and J gave up 5 bases; unmatched junction bases: 8. The germline CDR1 and CDR2 sequences are LNHNV and YYDKDF (reference sequence). This CDR3 contains 15 residues. The CDR3 reads CATTSTGGRDQPQHF. DNA of the CDR3: TGTGCCACCACCTCGACAGGGGGCCGGGATCAGCCCCAGCATTTT.

By proportion, this clonotype is medium-sized. The chain recombines TRBV6-2 or TRBV6-3 with TRBJ1-5; D uncertain. Germline V gene lookup returns CDR1 MNHEY and CDR2 SVGEGT. The CDR3 is 11 amino acids. V was cut by 6 bases and J by 9 bases, with 9 bases left in between. CDR3 in amino acids: CASRVPGPQHF. CDR3 DNA sequence: TGTGCCAGCAGGGTCCCAGGGCCCCAGCATTTT.

This clonotype qualifies as medium-sized. The V gene is TRBV5-4, the J gene TRBJ2-7, with TRBD2 matching 14 bases. This CDR3 has 14 residues. Trimming took 3 bases from V and 6 from J; bases not matched to a gene: 2. Germline V lookup: CDR1 SGHNT, CDR2 YYREEE (reference sequence). The CDR3 sequence: CASSWGTSGGEQYF. As DNA, the CDR3 is TGTGCCAGCAGCTGGGGGACTAGCGGGGGCGAGCAGTACTTC.

In this sample, this clonotype is medium-sized (0.01 to 0.1%). The CDR3 loop reads CSATSNTDTQYF. The CDR3 DNA reads TGCAGCGCCACTAGTAACACAGATACGCAGTATTTT. This chain uses TRBV29-1 with TRBJ2-3, with D tentatively TRBD2 (5 bases). The germline CDR1 and CDR2 sequences are SQVTM and ANQGSEA. This CDR3 spans 12 amino acids. V lost 7 bases and J 2 bases, leaving 10 bases between the germline ends.

The V gene is TRBV5-6, the J gene TRBJ1-2; D might be TRBD1 (5 bases). The CDR3 sequence is 15 residues long. CDR1 and CDR2 from the germline V gene are SGHDT and YYEEEE. Trimming took 3 bases from V and 3 from J, leaving 15 bases between them. In DNA form, the CDR3 reads TGTGCCAGCAGCTCGGGACCTGGCTCATACTATGGCTACACCTTC. Translated: CASSSGPGSYYGYTF.

Within the sample, this clonotype is medium-sized. J is TRBJ2-3 and V is TRBV20-1; D possibly corresponds to TRBD1 (5 bases). Per germline, CDR1 DFQATT and CDR2 SNEGSKA (reference sequence). Trimming took 2 bases from V and 0 from J, leaving 12 bases between them. The CDR3 length is 15 residues. Written as DNA, the CDR3 is TGCAGTGCTAGACCTTTAACAGGCAGCACAGATACGCAGTATTTT. It encodes CSARPLTGSTDTQYF.

Judged by abundance, this clonotype is medium-sized. The V and J genes are TRBV27 and TRBJ2-1; 11 bases align to TRBD2. Germline V lookup: CDR1 MNHEY, CDR2 SMNVEV (reference sequence). V lost 5 bases, J lost 6 bases, and 9 bases stayed unmatched. The CDR3 extends over 16 amino acids. CDR3 loop: CASSPRLAGFTNEQFF. The CDR3, as DNA: TGTGCCAGCAGTCCGAGACTAGCGGGATTTACCAATGAGCAGTTCTTC.

This clonotype is medium-sized (0.01 to 0.1%) by share. The V call is TRBV4-1, the J call TRBJ2-7; no reliable D call. Trimming took off 3 bases at V and 2 bases at J, with 14 bases between the two ends. The CDR3 consists of 15 residues. In germline, CDR1 is MGHRA, CDR2 YSYEKL. The CDR3 loop is CASSHNGDTTYEQYF. CDR3 bases: TGCGCCAGCAGCCACAACGGTGACACCACCTACGAGCAGTACTTC.

This clonotype is medium-sized by share. One end of the junction does not line up with germline, which may come from a read error. The chain combines TRBV29-1 with TRBJ2-1, with D unclear. The length of the CDR3 is 9 residues. Germline CDR1 SQVTM, CDR2 ANQGSEA. CDR3 sequence (DNA): TGCAGCGTTGGTGGGGTCGGGCCCTTC. Its translation: CSVGGVGPF.

The rearrangement joins TRBV28 to TRBJ2-5, with 14 bases that match TRBD2. V lost 4 bases to trimming and J lost 7 bases; unmatched junction nucleotides: 5. This CDR3 comprises 15 residues. Germline-derived CDR1 and CDR2 are MDHEN and SYDVKM. This CDR3 reads CASSSRLAGGRTQYF. The CDR3 nucleotides are TGTGCCAGCAGTTCCAGACTAGCGGGGGGGCGGACCCAGTACTTC.

The J gene is TRBJ2-1, the V gene TRBV4-2, with 9 bases that match TRBD2. This CDR3 has 16 amino acids. V lost 1 base and J lost 7; bases outside the gene matches: 8. Germline CDR1 reads LGHNA; CDR2 reads YNFKEQ. The CDR3 DNA follows: TGTGCCAGCAGCCAAGGATTGGGGACTAGCAGAAATGAGCAGTTCTTC. Its translation is CASSQGLGTSRNEQFF.

This clonotype was found many times. The chain uses TRBV5-6 and TRBJ2-5; 7 positions agree with TRBD1. The CDR3 covers 13 residues. The V and J ends lost 4 bases and 7 bases, in that order; junction bases with no gene match: 7. Germline CDR1 reads SGHDT; CDR2 reads YYEEEE. Written as DNA, the CDR3 is TGTGCCAGCAGCCTGGACAGGATTAGGACCCAGTACTTC. Translated, it gives CASSLDRIRTQYF.

This clonotype is labeled medium-sized. The chain joins TRBV3-1 to TRBJ2-1; weak D call: TRBD2 (5 bases). The CDR3 has 15 residues. The V end lost 0 bases, the J end lost 3 bases, and 9 bases lay between the germline ends. Germline CDR1 is LGHDT and CDR2 is YNNKEL (reference sequence). The CDR3 DNA follows: TGTGCCAGCAGCCAAGATGCGGGCAACTACAATGAGCAGTTCTTC. Translating it yields CASSQDAGNYNEQFF.

This clonotype ranks as medium-sized (0.01 to 0.1%). The gene calls are TRBV6-5 and TRBJ2-1; weak D call: TRBD1 (6 bases). Germline CDR1 and CDR2: MNHEY and SVGAGI. The V end lost 6 bases, the J end lost 5 bases, and 11 bases lay between the germline ends. The CDR3 consists of 13 residues. For the CDR3, the DNA is TGTGCCAGCAGCAGGGGCAGCGACAATGAGCAGTTCTTC. It encodes CASSRGSDNEQFF.

By share of the sample, this clonotype is medium-sized (0.01 to 0.1%). The chain joins TRBV9 to TRBJ2-7; 12 bases match TRBD1. This CDR3 contains 14 residues. V shed 3 bases, J shed 5 bases, and the junction held 3 bases outside the gene matches. The germline gives CDR1 SGDLS, CDR2 YYNGEE. The CDR3 DNA reads as TGTGCCAGCAGCGGGGACAGGGGGCATGACGAGCAGTACTTC. It is translated as CASSGDRGHDEQYF.

The V call is TRBV10-3, the J call TRBJ2-1, with 10 bases matching TRBD2. The V segment lost 2 bases and the J segment 2 bases; nucleotides outside the gene matches: 6. CDR1 is ENHRY and CDR2 is SYGVKD in the germline V gene. The CDR3 contains 17 residues. The CDR3 region has the DNA TGTGCCATCAGTGAGAGCCTACTAGCGGGACCCTACAATGAGCAGTTCTTC. Its protein is CAISESLLAGPYNEQFF.